These 13 T cell receptor beta chains came from one sample sequenced in a study of cytomegalovirus exposure and HLA in healthy donors (dated by TCRdb to about 2017). The library was built by means of the immunoSEQ multiplex PCR assay. A mixture of 60 forward primers for TCR Vbeta segments and 13 reverse primers for TCR Jbeta segments was used in the multiplex PCR. This is the immuneACCESS table as TCRdb keeps it, with only in-frame sequences that have V and J called. A part of the clones is gone; compared with another copy, unresolved V genes explain less than half, and the rest is unexplained. This sample gives approximately 70,000 clones in total; about 73% of them show up just once. The ten largest clonotypes hold roughly 10% of the sample. Source material: PBMCs. The receptors were gathered from a woman aged 45-60 years in good health and CMV-seropositive.

J is TRBJ1-2 and V is TRBV5-4, with D unclear. The CDR3 has 14 residues. Trimming pared 1 base from V and 4 bases from J, leaving 11 bases between. Germline V gene data show CDR1 as SGHNT and CDR2 as YYREEE (reference sequence). The CDR3 loop reads CASSLSASPYGYTF. The CDR3 DNA is TGTGCCAGCAGCTTGTCCGCGTCCCCCTATGGCTACACCTTC.

This chain uses TRBV19 with TRBJ1-5; 7 bases are a match to TRBD1. Germline CDR1 and CDR2: LNHDA and SQIVND (reference sequence). This CDR3 has 15 residues. Trimming cost V 9 bases and J 0 bases; bases outside gene matches: 8. CDR3 sequence (DNA): TGTGCCAGCCTCCCGGGACAGTATAGCAATCAGCCCCAGCATTTT. It specifies CASLPGQYSNQPQHF.

The V and J genes are TRBV4-3 and TRBJ2-1; a possible D gene is TRBD1 (6 bases). Trimming shortened V by 11 bases and J by 5 bases, and 10 bases separated the two germline ends. The CDR3 covers 11 residues. Germline V gene data show CDR1 as LGHNA and CDR2 as YSLEER. The CDR3, as DNA: TGCGCCTCTAGGGACAACAATGAGCAGTTCTTC. This encodes CASRDNNEQFF.

The chain recombines TRBV2 with TRBJ1-1; possibly TRBD1 for D (5 bases). The germline gives CDR1 SNHLY, CDR2 FYNNEI. Trimming shortened V by 4 bases and J by 5 bases, and 17 bases separated the two germline ends. The CDR3 runs to 15 residues. This chain's CDR3 is CASSGYGGWNTEAFF. In DNA, the CDR3 is TGTGCCAGCAGTGGTTATGGGGGGTGGAATACTGAAGCTTTCTTT.

The genes are TRBV29-1 and TRBJ1-5, with TRBD1 matching over 7 bases. Trimming took 3 bases from V and 1 from J; bases not matched to a gene: 15. Per germline, CDR1 SQVTM and CDR2 ANQGSEA. The CDR3 contains 18 residues. The CDR3 bases are TGCAGCGTTGATACCGGATGCGACAGGGAAGACAGCAATCAGCCCCAGCATTTT. Amino acid sequence: CSVDTGCDREDSNQPQHF.

CDR3 sequence (DNA): TGCAGCGCCGTAGCTAATCACAATGAGCAGTTCTTC. Protein sequence: CSAVANHNEQFF. The chain links TRBV29-1 to TRBJ2-1; D remains ambiguous. CDR1 is SQVTM, CDR2 ANQGSEA, per germline. This CDR3 has 12 residues. The germline V and J ends were trimmed by 7 bases and 5 bases, with 12 bases remaining between them.

V usage is TRBV9 and J usage is TRBJ2-3, with D perhaps matching TRBD2 (5 bases). This CDR3 is built from 14 residues. V dropped 0 bases and J dropped 3 bases, with 8 bases sitting between them. Per germline, CDR1 SGDLS and CDR2 YYNGEE. CDR3 sequence reads: CASSVAGWTDTQYF. CDR3 nucleotide sequence: TGTGCCAGCAGCGTAGCGGGATGGACAGATACGCAGTATTTT.

This chain uses TRBV5-5 with TRBJ2-1, with D perhaps TRBD2 (5 bases). CDR1 SGHKS and CDR2 YYEKEE come from the germline V gene (reference sequence). The germline V and J ends were trimmed by 1 base and 2 bases, with 16 bases remaining between them. There are 17 residues in the CDR3. CDR3 in DNA: TGTGCCAGCAGCTTGCTTGGGATACTAGACACCTACAATGAGCAGTTCTTC. Its protein is CASSLLGILDTYNEQFF.

The chain employs TRBV5-1 and TRBJ2-3, with a weak D call TRBD2 (7 bases). Germline V lookup: CDR1 SGHRS, CDR2 YFSETQ. The V and J ends lost 2 bases and 3 bases respectively, with 13 bases between them. The CDR3 spans 15 residues. This CDR3 is CASSFRGASTDTQYF. CDR3 sequence (DNA): TGCGCCAGCAGCTTTCGGGGGGCCTCGACAGATACGCAGTATTTT.

The chain is built from TRBV28 and TRBJ2-1; TRBD2 matches at 11 bases. Germline CDR1 and CDR2: MDHEN and SYDVKM. The CDR3 runs 15 residues. Trimming removed 7 bases from V and 10 bases from J; junction bases left unmatched: 12. The CDR3 protein is CASIKLAGARREQFF. The CDR3 DNA reads TGTGCCAGCATTAAACTAGCGGGGGCCCGACGGGAGCAGTTCTTC. Full variable domain (outside the CDR3, taken from reference TRBV28 and TRBJ2-1): DVKVTQSSRYLVKRTGEKVFLECVQDMDHENMFWYRQDPGLGLRLIYFSYDVKMKEKGDIPEGYSVSREKKERFSLILESASTNQTSMYLCASIKLAGARREQFFGPGTRLTVL.

The chain carries TRBV6-5 and TRBJ1-5, with TRBD1 identical over 7 bases. Germline CDR1 MNHEY, CDR2 SVGAGI. This CDR3 is 14 amino acids long. The V segment lost 5 bases and the J segment 5 bases; nucleotides outside the gene matches: 6. CDR3 sequence: CASSVQGTDQPQHF. The CDR3 DNA follows: TGTGCCAGCAGTGTACAGGGGACCGATCAGCCCCAGCATTTT.

The chain joins TRBV10-1 to TRBJ2-3; D perhaps matches TRBD2 (5 bases). The CDR3 sequence is 16 residues long. V lost 6 bases to trimming and J lost 3 bases, with 19 bases between them. In germline, CDR1 is WNHNN, CDR2 SYGVQD (reference sequence). DNA of the CDR3: TGCGCCAGCAGCGCTTCTATAGGGCGAGGGACAGATACGCAGTATTTT. It codes for CASSASIGRGTDTQYF.

This clone is a singleton in its sample. This rearrangement joins TRBV27 to TRBJ2-3; D is unresolved. V was shortened by 8 bases and J by 4 bases, with 10 bases between the two germline ends. From germline, CDR1 is MNHEY and CDR2 SMNVEV (reference sequence). This CDR3 has 12 residues. DNA of the CDR3: TGTGCCAGCGTCTCCCGGGCAGATACGCAGTATTTT. Residues: CASVSRADTQYF.